A single sample gave rise to the 20 T cell receptor beta chains below, sequenced in a study of metastatic and nonmetastatic thyroid tumors. TCRdb re-analyzed the PCR reads using MiXCR. This sample has 15,000 or so clones, with around 14% found just once. Patients had received no treatment of any kind before thyroid surgery. Sequenced material: blood. The receptors originated from a female donor with papillary thyroid cancer or a benign thyroid nodule (not recorded which). Some clones in this sample may be carry-over from other donors' samples.

This clone was observed at least ten times. The J gene is TRBJ2-4, the V gene TRBV6-1; TRBD1 or TRBD2 may be the D gene (5 bases each). In germline, CDR1 is MNHNS, CDR2 SASEGT. The CDR3 is 15 amino acids. Deletions cut 4 bases from V and 1 base from J, with 11 bases between. The CDR3 region is CASSGGTLAKNIQYF. CDR3 nucleotide sequence: TGTGCCAGCAGTGGAGGGACCCTGGCCAAAAACATTCAGTACTTC.

The chain links TRBV2 to TRBJ2-7; D unclear. The CDR3 runs 12 residues. The germline gives CDR1 SNHLY, CDR2 FYNNEI. Between the trimmed V and J ends, which lost 7 bases and 4 bases, there was a span of 11 bases. The CDR3 DNA reads as TGTGCCAGCACGACTGCAAAATACGAGCAGTACTTC. It yields the protein CASTTAKYEQYF.

Sample share makes this clone medium-sized. The chain is built from TRBV6-6 and TRBJ1-2; D uncertain. Deletions cut 0 bases from V and 4 bases from J, with 9 bases between. The germline gives CDR1 MNHNY, CDR2 SVGAGI (reference sequence). CDR3 length: 14 amino acids. The CDR3 sequence is CASSYSRSTYGYTF. CDR3 coding DNA: TGTGCCAGCAGTTACTCGAGGAGTACCTATGGCTACACCTTC.

The chain links TRBV20-1 to TRBJ2-3; D could derive from TRBD1 or TRBD2 (5 bases each). In germline, CDR1 is DFQATT, CDR2 SNEGSKA (reference sequence). V was trimmed by 5 bases and J by 3 bases, leaving 27 bases between them. CDR3 length equals 18 residues. The chain's CDR3 is CSADGRPATEGATDTQYF. The CDR3 DNA reads as TGCAGTGCTGACGGTCGGCCCGCGACAGAGGGCGCGACAGATACGCAGTATTTT.

This clone was counted many times. This chain's CDR3 is CASRGANTEAFF. The CDR3, as DNA: TGTGCCAGCAGGGGGGCGAACACTGAAGCTTTCTTT. The genes are TRBV6-1 and TRBJ1-1, with D tentatively TRBD1 (6 bases). This CDR3 has 12 residues. V lost 6 bases and J lost 1, with 6 bases in between. Germline V gene lookup returns CDR1 MNHNS and CDR2 SASEGT.

This clone was counted many times. This chain uses TRBV10-1 with TRBJ2-3; 13 bases align to TRBD2. The J segment lost 2 bases and the V segment lost 6 bases, leaving 5 bases of the junction unmatched. Germline V gene data show CDR1 as WNHNN and CDR2 as SYGVQD (reference sequence). The CDR3 is made up of 16 amino acids. The chain's CDR3 is CASSTTSGGPTDTQYF. The CDR3 coding sequence is TGCGCCAGCAGCACGACTAGCGGGGGGCCCACAGATACGCAGTATTTT.

This clone was seen a few times. This rearrangement joins TRBV29-1 to TRBJ1-1; a weak D match, TRBD1 (6 bases). Germline assignment: CDR1 SQVTM and CDR2 ANQGSEA. V was pared by 2 bases and J by 5 bases, with 12 bases between. This CDR3 region has 13 residues. The CDR3 sequence is CSVERGLWTEAFF. Written as DNA, the CDR3 is TGCAGCGTTGAACGGGGGCTCTGGACTGAAGCTTTCTTT.

By proportion, this clone is medium-sized. V and J are TRBV2 and TRBJ1-5; D is possibly TRBD1 (5 bases). Germline CDR1 and CDR2: SNHLY and FYNNEI. The CDR3 loop spans 15 amino acids. Trimming stripped 6 bases from V and 7 bases from J, with 19 bases between. In DNA form, the CDR3 reads TGTGCCAGCAGCGTGGACGGGGGGAGGTGGCAGCCCCAGCATTTT. Protein: CASSVDGGRWQPQHF.

This clone was counted at least ten times. The chain joins TRBV7-7 to TRBJ2-3, with 11 bases aligning to TRBD2. The V gene end was trimmed by 5 bases and the J gene end by 4 bases; junction bases not matched to a gene: 8. Germline V lookup: CDR1 SSHAT, CDR2 FNYEAQ (reference sequence). This CDR3 is built from 16 residues. DNA of the CDR3: TGTGCCAGCAGCCTCGGGCTAGCGGGAGGTGCAGATACGCAGTATTTT. Translation: CASSLGLAGGADTQYF.

At least ten counts were recorded for this clone. This sequence joins TRBV6-1 and TRBJ2-4; 7 positions agree with TRBD1. The V gene's germline CDR1 is MNHNS and CDR2 SASEGT. This CDR3 has 14 amino acids. J gave up 6 bases and V 6 bases, and 8 bases lay outside the gene matches. The CDR3 DNA reads as TGTGCCAGCAGGGAAAGGGGGCTTGGAAACATTCAGTACTTC. It translates to CASRERGLGNIQYF.

The sample holds many counts of this clone. The chain joins TRBV7-2 to TRBJ2-7; no clear D gene. The germline CDR1 and CDR2 sequences are SGHTA and FQGNSA. CDR3 size: 14 residues. V was clipped by 1 base and J by 2 bases, with 9 bases between them. The CDR3 nucleotides read TGTGCCAGCAGCTTAGAGGGCTGGACCTACGAGCAGTACTTC. Its protein is CASSLEGWTYEQYF.

This clone was seen ten or more times. The V and J genes are TRBV20-1 and TRBJ1-1; no clear D. V was shortened by 3 bases and J by 0 bases, with 8 bases between the two germline ends. CDR3 length: 13 residues. Per the germline V gene, CDR1 is DFQATT and CDR2 is SNEGSKA (reference sequence). The CDR3 reads CSARGDMNTEAFF. CDR3 nucleotides: TGCAGTGCTAGGGGAGACATGAACACTGAAGCTTTCTTT.

In its sample, this clone was seen many times. The rearrangement joins TRBV2 to TRBJ1-2; weak D call: TRBD1 (6 bases). V was pared by 7 bases and J by 7 bases, with 19 bases between. The CDR3 sequence is 14 residues long. Germline V gene data show CDR1 as SNHLY and CDR2 as FYNNEI. DNA of the CDR3: TGTGCCAGCACCCGGACCCGGGGGGCGGGTGGCTACACCTTC. It specifies CASTRTRGAGGYTF.

This clone was detected ten times or more. This chain uses TRBV11-2 with TRBJ1-3; tentative D call: TRBD1 (6 bases). The germline V and J ends were trimmed by 4 bases and 2 bases, with 18 bases remaining between them. Germline V gene sequence: CDR1 SGHAT, CDR2 FQNNGV. The CDR3 has 17 residues. CDR3 loop: CASSSQPPKGAGNTIYF. Here the CDR3 DNA reads TGTGCCAGCAGCTCCCAGCCTCCCAAGGGGGCTGGAAACACCATATATTTT. The whole variable domain, filled in from reference TRBV11-2 and TRBJ1-3, reads EAGVAQSPRYKIIEKRQSVAFWCNPISGHATLYWYQQILGQGPKLLIQFQNNGVVDDSQLPKDRFSAERLKGVDSTLKIQPAKLEDSAVYLCASSSQPPKGAGNTIYFGEGSWLTVV.

This clone was observed at least ten times. The chain carries TRBV6-1 and TRBJ2-6; D ambiguous. Germline V gene sequence: CDR1 MNHNS, CDR2 SASEGT. This CDR3 spans 15 amino acids. V was trimmed by 5 bases and J by 0 bases, leaving 8 bases between them. For the CDR3, the DNA is TGTGCCAGCAGTTCCGCCCACTCTGGGGCCAACGTCCTGACTTTC. Translation: CASSSAHSGANVLTF.

The chain has TRBV15 and TRBJ2-2; 9 nucleotides match TRBD2. CDR3 length: 16 amino acids. Germline V gene lookup returns CDR1 LNHNV and CDR2 YYDKDF (reference sequence). The J segment lost 3 bases and the V segment lost 2 bases, leaving 4 bases of the junction unmatched. DNA for the CDR3: TGTGCCACCAGCAGACATAGCGGGAGAGACACCGGGGAGCTGTTTTTT. Translated: CATSRHSGRDTGELFF.

There are many counts of this clone. The J gene is TRBJ1-2, the V gene TRBV20-1; D is possibly TRBD1 (6 bases). V gave up 6 bases and J gave up 7 bases, with 15 bases separating them. From germline, CDR1 is DFQATT and CDR2 SNEGSKA (reference sequence). The CDR3 is made up of 12 amino acids. CDR3 amino acids: CSARGGFPGYTF. The DNA for the CDR3 is TGCAGTGCGCGGGGGGGCTTCCCTGGCTACACCTTC.

This clone counts as medium-sized (0.01 to 0.1%). The rearrangement joins TRBV30 to TRBJ2-7; 7 bases map to TRBD1. Trimming took 2 bases from V and 0 from J; bases not matched to a gene: 4. The CDR3 sequence is 14 residues long. Per germline, CDR1 GTSNPN and CDR2 SVGIG (reference sequence). The DNA for the CDR3 is TGTGCCTGGAGTAGCGCAGGGGGCTCCTACGAGCAGTACTTC. Protein product: CAWSSAGGSYEQYF. Based on the CDR3 plus reference TRBV30 and TRBJ2-7, the full variable domain is SQTIHQWPATLVQPVGSPLSLECTVEGTSNPNLYWYRQAAGRGLQLLFYSVGIGQISSEVPQNLSASRPQDRQFILSSKKLLLSDSGFYLCAWSSAGGSYEQYFGPGTRLTVT.

This clone is medium-sized (0.01 to 0.1%) within its sample. The chain links TRBV6-6 to TRBJ2-1; 8 bases are shared with TRBD2. Trimming removed 0 bases from V and 7 bases from J; junction bases left unmatched: 5. The CDR3 runs 15 residues. Per germline, CDR1 MNHNY and CDR2 SVGAGI (reference sequence). Written as DNA, the CDR3 is TGTGCCAGCAGTTACTCAGGGACTAGGTATAATGAGCAGTTCTTC. Translating gives CASSYSGTRYNEQFF.

In its sample, this clone was seen many times. The chain carries TRBV28 and TRBJ1-4; D is ambiguous. Trimming removed 3 bases from V and 6 bases from J, with 11 bases in between. This CDR3 region has 14 residues. Looked up from germline, CDR1 is MDHEN and CDR2 is SYDVKM. The CDR3 nucleotides read TGTGCCAGCAGTTTGCAGTGGGCCGATGAAAAACTGTTTTTT. This translates into CASSLQWADEKLFF.